The 27 T cell receptor beta chains given below trace back to one sample, sequenced in a study of human T cells and chemical hapten exposure. The time point here: patch test 2, 6 weeks after DPC sensitization. Treatment indicated: therapeutic diphenylcyclopropenone sensitization with weekly scalp DPC. TCRdb fed the RACE reads into MiXCR, producing one record per CDR3 protein. Of fewer than 100,000 distinct CDR3 sequences detected, more than 9% appear once; the ten largest clones hold roughly 1.5%. The sequencing here drew on whole blood, taken in connection with sensitization to the hapten diphenylcyclopropenone (DPC). These receptors originate from a man aged 18 to 35 with alopecia areata. Some clones in this sample may be carry-over from other donors' samples.

The rearrangement uses TRBV27 and TRBJ2-3; D gene unclear. Per the germline V gene, CDR1 is MNHEY and CDR2 is SMNVEV (reference sequence). The CDR3 runs 14 residues. V was cut by 3 bases and J by 0 bases, with 7 bases left in between. CDR3 bases: TGTGCCAGCAGTTTTAGCAGGAGCACAGATACGCAGTATTTT. Amino acids: CASSFSRSTDTQYF.

This clonotype has a count of ten or more. The chain couples TRBV7-2 to TRBJ2-7; 7 bases are shared with TRBD2. Looked up from germline, CDR1 is SGHTA and CDR2 is FQGNSA. This CDR3 spans 14 amino acids. The ends lost 7 bases at V and 6 bases at J; junction bases unmatched: 12. CDR3: CASKPTGGRGEQYV. In DNA, the CDR3 is TGTGCCAGCAAACCTACGGGGGGAAGAGGCGAGCAGTACGTC.

This clonotype showed up many times. V is TRBV4-1 and J is TRBJ2-7; 7 positions agree with TRBD1. In germline, CDR1 is MGHRA, CDR2 YSYEKL. The CDR3 loop spans 15 amino acids. The ends lost 0 bases at V and 0 bases at J; junction bases unmatched: 2. The CDR3 coding sequence is TGCGCCAGCAGCCAAGACCGACAGGGCTCCTACGAGCAGTACTTC. This gives the protein CASSQDRQGSYEQYF.

The table lists this clonotype with many counts. The gene calls are TRBV12-3 or TRBV12-4 and TRBJ1-5; no clear D. V was shortened by 0 bases and J by 7 bases, with 13 bases between the two germline ends. The CDR3 contains 15 residues. CDR3 in amino acids: CASSLARGYGQPQHF. CDR3 nucleotide sequence: TGTGCCAGCAGTTTAGCGCGAGGATATGGCCAGCCCCAGCATTTT.

The sample holds many counts of this clonotype. The V call is TRBV20-1, the J call TRBJ2-3; either TRBD1 or TRBD2 may fit D (6 bases each). The germline V and J ends were trimmed by 5 bases and 0 bases, with 15 bases remaining between them. Looked up from germline, CDR1 is DFQATT and CDR2 is SNEGSKA (reference sequence). This CDR3 contains 15 residues. The CDR3 region has the DNA TGCAGTGCTTTGGGGGGCGGGTTAAGCACAGATACGCAGTATTTT. This codes for CSALGGGLSTDTQYF.

This clonotype was observed a few times. V gene TRBV11-2 combines with J gene TRBJ2-7; TRBD2 is a possible D gene (6 bases). The V gene lost 5 bases and the J gene lost 0 bases, with 20 bases spanning the gap. This CDR3 has 17 residues. The germline V gene has CDR1 SGHAT and CDR2 FQNNGV. CDR3 nucleotide sequence: TGTGCCAGCAGCAATACCCCGACTAGAACGAACTCCTACGAGCAGTACGTC. Translating gives CASSNTPTRTNSYEQYV.

This clonotype was detected only once. A single base separates this from a much larger clone, so it may be a read error. The chain employs TRBV18 and TRBJ2-7; D is possibly TRBD1 or TRBD2 (5 bases each). The CDR3 loop spans 14 amino acids. Germline V gene sequence: CDR1 KGHSH, CDR2 LQKENI. DNA of the CDR3: TGTGCCAGCTCCGAACGTCGGGGCGTCTACGAGCAGAACTTC. This translates into CASSERRGVYEQNF. Full variable domain (rest looked up from reference TRBV18 and TRBJ2-7): NAGVMQNPRHLVRRRGQEARLRCSPMKGHSHVYWYRQLPEEGLKFMVYLQKENIIDESGMPKERFSAEFPKEGPSILRIQQVVRGDSAAYFCASSERRGVYEQNFGPGTRLTVT.

This clonotype was counted at least ten times. The chain carries TRBV10-3 and TRBJ1-3; D unresolved. The CDR3 covers 16 residues. Germline V gene data show CDR1 as ENHRY and CDR2 as SYGVKD. Trimming cost V 2 bases and J 0 bases, with 11 bases left between them. CDR3 protein: CAISEHPDHSGNTIYF. DNA for the CDR3: TGTGCCATCAGTGAGCACCCGGACCACTCTGGAAACACCATATATTTT.

This clonotype appeared a single time. This chain links TRBV11-3 with TRBJ2-2; D not certain. Per the germline V gene, CDR1 is SGHNT and CDR2 is YENEEA. The CDR3 is made up of 16 amino acids. Trimming left V 1 base short and J 0 bases short, with 9 bases between. The DNA of the CDR3 is TGTGCCAGCAGCTTAGCTAACGGGCCGAACACCGGGGAGCTGTTTTTT. Amino acid sequence: CASSLANGPNTGELFF.

The chain joins TRBV5-5 to TRBJ1-2; TRBD1 aligns across 7 bases. Germline V lookup: CDR1 SGHKS, CDR2 YYEKEE (reference sequence). The length of the CDR3 is 15 residues. The J segment lost 4 bases and the V segment lost 0 bases, leaving 6 bases of the junction unmatched. CDR3 nucleotide sequence: TGTGCCAGCAGCTTGGTGGGACAGTCCTTCTATGGCTACACCTTC. Translation: CASSLVGQSFYGYTF.

This clonotype was recorded at least ten times. The chain is built from TRBV27 and TRBJ1-2, with TRBD1 identical over 7 bases. CDR3 length: 14 residues. Germline CDR1 reads MNHEY; CDR2 reads SMNVEV (reference sequence). Trimming took 8 bases from V and 0 from J; bases not matched to a gene: 6. CDR3 in amino acids: CASRERGPNYGYTF. DNA for the CDR3: TGTGCCAGCCGTGAGAGGGGGCCTAACTATGGCTACACCTTC.

There are many counts of this clonotype. The chain links TRBV7-6 to TRBJ2-3; 10 bases align to TRBD2. The CDR3 runs to 15 residues. Trimming cost V 5 bases and J 6 bases; bases outside gene matches: 8. Per germline, CDR1 SGHVS and CDR2 FNYEAQ. The CDR3 bases are TGTGCCAGCAGCCAACTAGCGGGGCACGCCGATACGCAGTATTTT. This translates into CASSQLAGHADTQYF.

V and J are TRBV6-2 or TRBV6-3 and TRBJ2-7; D remains unclear. CDR1 is MNHEY and CDR2 is SVGEGT in the germline V gene. V was cut by 6 bases and J by 0 bases, with 9 bases left in between. This CDR3 contains 13 residues. For the CDR3, the DNA is TGTGCCAGCAGCCAGGTTAGCTCCTACGAGCAGTACGTC. As protein: CASSQVSSYEQYV.

This clonotype has ten or more counts. The chain recombines TRBV29-1 with TRBJ2-2; 8 bases are a match to TRBD1. V shed 4 bases and J 4 bases; nucleotides not matched to a gene: 5. The CDR3 loop spans 14 amino acids. Germline V lookup: CDR1 SQVTM, CDR2 ANQGSEA. This CDR3 is CSVAGTGGTGELFF. The CDR3 nucleotides are TGCAGCGTTGCAGGGACAGGCGGCACCGGGGAGCTGTTTTTT.

V is TRBV6-6 and J is TRBJ2-7; TRBD1 aligns across 9 bases. CDR1 and CDR2 (germline): MNHNY, SVGAGI (reference sequence). This CDR3 region has 15 residues. J was trimmed by 2 bases and V by 2 bases; bases with no gene match: 4. The CDR3 DNA follows: TGTGCCAGCAGTTACACAGGACAGGGGCCCTACGAGCAGTACGTC. Residues: CASSYTGQGPYEQYV.

In its sample, this clonotype was seen a few times. V usage is TRBV11-2 and J usage is TRBJ2-5, with unresolved D. V was pared by 5 bases and J by 5 bases, with 9 bases between. The CDR3 has 12 residues. Germline assignment: CDR1 SGHAT and CDR2 FQNNGV. CDR3: CASSPQEETQYF. CDR3 coding DNA: TGTGCCAGCAGCCCTCAGGAGGAGACCCAGTACTTC. Looking up the rest from reference TRBV11-2 and TRBJ2-5 gives the full variable domain: EAGVAQSPRYKIIEKRQSVAFWCNPISGHATLYWYQQILGQGPKLLIQFQNNGVVDDSQLPKDRFSAERLKGVDSTLKIQPAKLEDSAVYLCASSPQEETQYFGPGTRLLVL.

The rearrangement joins TRBV28 to TRBJ2-3, with a possible D match to TRBD2 (7 bases). The CDR3 sequence is 15 residues long. The germline V gene has CDR1 MDHEN and CDR2 SYDVKM. Trimming shortened V by 2 bases and J by 0 bases, and 9 bases separated the two germline ends. The CDR3: CASSLAGASTDTQYF. Written as DNA, the CDR3 is TGTGCCAGCAGTTTAGCGGGGGCCAGCACAGATACGCAGTATTTT.

The chain recombines TRBV4-3 with TRBJ1-3; no clear D. The CDR3 runs 15 residues. Germline loops: CDR1 LGHNA, CDR2 YSLEER. V lost 0 bases and J lost 1, with 7 bases in between. The CDR3 DNA sequence: TGCGCCAGCAGCCAAGATTGGTATTCTGGAAACACCATATATTTT. It specifies CASSQDWYSGNTIYF.

This clonotype was recorded many times. The genes are TRBV12-3 or TRBV12-4 and TRBJ2-4; the D is unclear. Deletions cut 6 bases from V and 8 bases from J, with 17 bases between. The CDR3 totals 14 residues. CDR3 residues: CASSLDKTGDIQYF. Here the CDR3 DNA reads TGTGCCAGCAGCCTCGACAAGACTGGAGACATTCAGTACTTC.

This clonotype was recorded at least ten times. The V gene is TRBV9, the J gene TRBJ1-1; 7 bases fit TRBD1. V lost 4 bases and J lost 1; bases outside the gene matches: 4. This CDR3 comprises 14 residues. In germline, CDR1 is SGDLS, CDR2 YYNGEE. The CDR3 sequence is CASSMGQSNTEAFF. DNA of the CDR3: TGTGCCAGCAGCATGGGACAGTCGAACACTGAAGCTTTCTTT.

The chain joins TRBV7-2 to TRBJ1-5; D is perhaps TRBD1 (5 bases). The germline V gene encodes CDR1 SGHTA and CDR2 FQGNSA. Trimming shortened V by 5 bases and J by 4 bases, and 15 bases separated the two germline ends. The CDR3 totals 15 residues. CDR3: CASSVSGRFNQPQHF. DNA for the CDR3: TGTGCCAGCAGCGTATCGGGACGGTTTAATCAGCCCCAGCATTTT.

The rearrangement uses TRBV28 and TRBJ2-7, with D unresolved. This CDR3 is built from 12 residues. The V and J ends lost 6 bases and 2 bases respectively, with 8 bases between them. From germline, CDR1 is MDHEN and CDR2 SYDVKM. In DNA, the CDR3 is TGTGCCAGCAGGGCCCCCCCCTACGAGCAGTACTTC. Residues: CASRAPPYEQYF.

In this sample, this clonotype turned up many times. This sequence joins TRBV5-5 and TRBJ1-2; TRBD1 aligns across 7 bases. V was clipped by 0 bases and J by 3 bases; unmatched bases: 14. This CDR3 has 18 residues. CDR1 is SGHKS, CDR2 YYEKEE, per germline (reference sequence). The CDR3 region is CASSLVKTGVLLDYGYTF. In DNA, the CDR3 is TGTGCCAGCAGCTTGGTCAAAACAGGGGTTCTTCTGGACTATGGCTACACCTTC.

This clonotype has just a few counts. V gene TRBV12-2 combines with J gene TRBJ1-4; the listed D gene, TRBD1, was not tested against the DNA. TRBV12-2 has pseudogene status. The CDR3 has 15 amino acids. CDR3 in amino acids: CASRSQGSTNEKLFF. The CDR3 DNA follows: TGTGCAAGTCGCTCACAGGGATCCACTAATGAAAAACTGTTTTTT.

The J gene is TRBJ2-7, the V gene TRBV20-1, with 8 bases fitting TRBD1. Germline CDR1 is DFQATT and CDR2 is SNEGSKA (reference sequence). The CDR3 covers 14 residues. V shed 5 bases and J 0 bases; nucleotides not matched to a gene: 6. CDR3 DNA: TGCAGTGCTCTTGGGACAGGTGACTCCTACGAGCAGTACTTC. Translated: CSALGTGDSYEQYF.

This clonotype has only a few counts. The V and J genes are TRBV7-6 and TRBJ1-2; D remains unclear. V was trimmed by 0 bases and J by 1 base, leaving 6 bases between them. There are 14 residues in the CDR3. Germline CDR1 reads SGHVS; CDR2 reads FNYEAQ. CDR3 nucleotides: TGTGCCAGCAGCTTAGCTCCACTTAACTATGGCTACACCTTC. Its translation: CASSLAPLNYGYTF. The entire variable domain, with the rest obtained from reference TRBV7-6 and TRBJ1-2, is as follows: GAGVSQSPRYKVTKRGQDVALRCDPISGHVSLYWYRQALGQGPEFLTYFNYEAQQDKSGLPNDRFSAERPEGSISTLTIQRTEQRDSAMYRCASSLAPLNYGYTFGSGTRLTVV.

In this sample, this clonotype turned up many times. The chain carries TRBV14 and TRBJ1-3; a weak D match, TRBD1 (5 bases). The CDR3 has 15 amino acids. Deletions cut 6 bases from V and 0 bases from J, with 12 bases between. Germline V gene lookup returns CDR1 SGHDN and CDR2 FVKESK. The CDR3 DNA reads as TGTGCCAGCAGATCCACAGGCAACTCTGGAAACACCATATATTTT. Translation gives CASRSTGNSGNTIYF.